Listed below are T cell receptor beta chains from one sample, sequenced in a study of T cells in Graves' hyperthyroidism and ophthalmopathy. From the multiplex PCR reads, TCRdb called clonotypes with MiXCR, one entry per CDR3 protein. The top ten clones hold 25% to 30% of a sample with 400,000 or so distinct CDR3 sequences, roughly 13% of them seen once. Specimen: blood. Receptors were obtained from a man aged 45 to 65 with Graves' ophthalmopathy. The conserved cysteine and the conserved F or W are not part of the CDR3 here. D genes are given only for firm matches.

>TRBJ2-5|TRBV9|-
ASTFTAEQETQY
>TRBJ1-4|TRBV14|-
ASSQENQGNEKLF
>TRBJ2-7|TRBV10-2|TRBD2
ASSAGGHSASSYEQY
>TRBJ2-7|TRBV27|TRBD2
ASRSIAGGTYEQY
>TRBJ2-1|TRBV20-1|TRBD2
SARKTSGIYNEQF
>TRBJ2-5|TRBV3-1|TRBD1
ASNKGTGGDGETQY
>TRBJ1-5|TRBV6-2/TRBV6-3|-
ASSTGPSNQPQH
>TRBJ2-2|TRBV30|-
AWSVLDTGELF
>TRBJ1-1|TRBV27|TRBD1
ASSLSGQANTEAF
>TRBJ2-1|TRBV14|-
ASSQGVGVSKNEQF
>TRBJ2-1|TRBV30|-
AWSAEANEQF